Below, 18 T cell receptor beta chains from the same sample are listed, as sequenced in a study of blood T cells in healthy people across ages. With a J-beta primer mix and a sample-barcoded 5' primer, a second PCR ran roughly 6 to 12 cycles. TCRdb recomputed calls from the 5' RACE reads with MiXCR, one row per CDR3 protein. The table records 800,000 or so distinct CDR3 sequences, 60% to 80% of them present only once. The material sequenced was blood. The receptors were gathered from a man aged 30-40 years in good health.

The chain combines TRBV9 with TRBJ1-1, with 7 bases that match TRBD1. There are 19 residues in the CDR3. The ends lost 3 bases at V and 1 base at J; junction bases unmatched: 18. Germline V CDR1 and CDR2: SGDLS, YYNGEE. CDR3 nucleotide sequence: TGTGCCAGCAGCGCTCCCTATGGTCCGACAGGGACCAAGAACACTGAAGCTTTCTTT. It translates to CASSAPYGPTGTKNTEAFF.

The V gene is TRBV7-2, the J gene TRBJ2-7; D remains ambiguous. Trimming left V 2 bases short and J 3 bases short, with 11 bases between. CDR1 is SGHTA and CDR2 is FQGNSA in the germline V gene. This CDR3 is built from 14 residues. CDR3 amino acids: CTSSLSAAIYEQYF. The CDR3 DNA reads TGTACCAGCAGCTTATCTGCAGCTATCTACGAGCAGTACTTC.

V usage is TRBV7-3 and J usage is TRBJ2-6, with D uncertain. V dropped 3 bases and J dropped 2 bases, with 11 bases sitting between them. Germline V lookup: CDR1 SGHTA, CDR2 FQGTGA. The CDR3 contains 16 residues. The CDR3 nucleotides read TGTGCCAGCAGCTTCACTGGAGCTACTGGGGCCAACGTCCTGACTTTC. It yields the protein CASSFTGATGANVLTF.

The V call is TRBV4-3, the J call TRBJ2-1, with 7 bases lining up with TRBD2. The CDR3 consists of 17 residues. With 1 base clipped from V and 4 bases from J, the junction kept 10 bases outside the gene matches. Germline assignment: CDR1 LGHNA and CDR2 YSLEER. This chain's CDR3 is CASSQVTGRGRYNEQFF. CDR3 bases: TGCGCCAGCAGCCAAGTGACGGGGCGGGGGAGATACAATGAGCAGTTCTTC.

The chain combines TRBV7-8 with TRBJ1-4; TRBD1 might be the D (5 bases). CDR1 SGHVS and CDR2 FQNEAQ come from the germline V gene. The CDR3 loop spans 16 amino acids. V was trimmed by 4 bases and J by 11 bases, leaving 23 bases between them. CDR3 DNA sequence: TGTGCCAGCAGCTCACCAAAGCCGGGACTCCCGGCGAAACTGTTTTTT. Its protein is CASSSPKPGLPAKLFF.

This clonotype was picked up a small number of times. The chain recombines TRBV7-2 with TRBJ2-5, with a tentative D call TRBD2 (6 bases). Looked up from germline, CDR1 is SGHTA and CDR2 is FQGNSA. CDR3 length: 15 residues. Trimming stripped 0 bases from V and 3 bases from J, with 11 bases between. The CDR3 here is CASSLAGRGEETQYF. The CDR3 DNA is TGTGCCAGCAGCTTAGCTGGGCGGGGTGAAGAGACCCAGTACTTC. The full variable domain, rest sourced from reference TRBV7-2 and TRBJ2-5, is GAGVSQSPSNKVTEKGKDVELRCDPISGHTALYWYRQSLGQGLEFLIYFQGNSAPDKSGLPSDRFSAERTGGSVSTLTIQRTQQEDSAVYLCASSLAGRGEETQYFGPGTRLLVL.

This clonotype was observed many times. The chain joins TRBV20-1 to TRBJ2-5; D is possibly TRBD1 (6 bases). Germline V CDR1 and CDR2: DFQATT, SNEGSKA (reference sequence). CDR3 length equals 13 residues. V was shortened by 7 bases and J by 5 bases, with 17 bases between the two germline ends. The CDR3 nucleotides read TGCAGTGTCAGGGGCGGAAGCCAGGAGACCCAGTACTTC. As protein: CSVRGGSQETQYF.

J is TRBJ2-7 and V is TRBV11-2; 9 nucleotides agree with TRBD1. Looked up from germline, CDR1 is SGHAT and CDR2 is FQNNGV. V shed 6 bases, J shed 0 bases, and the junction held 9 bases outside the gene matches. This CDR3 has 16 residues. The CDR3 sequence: CASRPPGQGSSYEQYF. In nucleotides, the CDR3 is TGTGCCAGCAGACCCCCGGGACAGGGAAGCTCCTACGAGCAGTACTTC.

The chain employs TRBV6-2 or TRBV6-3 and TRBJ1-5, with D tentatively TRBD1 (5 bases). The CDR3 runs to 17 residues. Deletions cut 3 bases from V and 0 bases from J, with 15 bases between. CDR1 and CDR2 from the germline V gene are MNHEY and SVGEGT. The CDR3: CASSYDSTKYSNQPQHF. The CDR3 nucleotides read TGTGCCAGCAGTTATGACAGCACGAAATATAGCAATCAGCCCCAGCATTTT.

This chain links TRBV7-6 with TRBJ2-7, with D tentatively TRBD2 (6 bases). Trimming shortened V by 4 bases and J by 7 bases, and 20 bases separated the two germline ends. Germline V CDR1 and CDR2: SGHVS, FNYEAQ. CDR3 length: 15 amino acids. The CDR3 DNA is TGTGCCAGCAGCTCTGTCGGAGCTAGCGACAATGAGCAGTACTTC. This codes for CASSSVGASDNEQYF.

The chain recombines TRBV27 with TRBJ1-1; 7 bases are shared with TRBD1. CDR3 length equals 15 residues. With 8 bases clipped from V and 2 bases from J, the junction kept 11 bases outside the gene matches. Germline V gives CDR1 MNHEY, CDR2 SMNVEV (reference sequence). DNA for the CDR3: TGTGCCAGCTTAAGGTCAGGGGGTATAAACACTGAAGCTTTCTTT. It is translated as CASLRSGGINTEAFF.

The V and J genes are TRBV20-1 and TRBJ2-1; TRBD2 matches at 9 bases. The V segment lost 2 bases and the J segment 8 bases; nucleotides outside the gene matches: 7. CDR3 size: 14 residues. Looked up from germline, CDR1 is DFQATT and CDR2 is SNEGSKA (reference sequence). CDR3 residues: CSARSGGGVHEQFF. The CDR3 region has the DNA TGCAGTGCTAGATCCGGCGGGGGGGTTCATGAGCAGTTCTTC.

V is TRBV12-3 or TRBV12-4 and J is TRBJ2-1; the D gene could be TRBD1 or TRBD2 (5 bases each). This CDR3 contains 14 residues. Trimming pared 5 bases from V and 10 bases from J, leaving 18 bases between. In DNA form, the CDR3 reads TGTGCCAGCAGTGTAGGCAGGGCACGGGGAGAGCAGTTCTTC. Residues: CASSVGRARGEQFF.

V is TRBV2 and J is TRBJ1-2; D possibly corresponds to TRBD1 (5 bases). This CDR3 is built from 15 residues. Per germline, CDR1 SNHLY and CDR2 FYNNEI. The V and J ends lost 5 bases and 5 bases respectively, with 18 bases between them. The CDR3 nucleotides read TGTGCCAGCAGTCAGGCCCGGGACGGGGAATATGGCTACACCTTC. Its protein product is CASSQARDGEYGYTF.

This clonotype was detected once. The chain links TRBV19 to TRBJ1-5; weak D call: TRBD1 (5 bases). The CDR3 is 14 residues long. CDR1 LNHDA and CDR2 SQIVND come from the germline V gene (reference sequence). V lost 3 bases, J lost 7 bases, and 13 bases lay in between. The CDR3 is CASSIPRGGQPQHF. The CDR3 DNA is TGTGCCAGTAGTATTCCCCGGGGGGGACAGCCCCAGCATTTT.

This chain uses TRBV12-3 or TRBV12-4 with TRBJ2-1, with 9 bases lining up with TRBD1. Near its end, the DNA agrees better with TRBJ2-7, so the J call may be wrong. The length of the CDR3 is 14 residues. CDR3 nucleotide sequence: TGTGCCAGCAGTGGGACAGGGAGGAACTACGAGCAGTACTTC. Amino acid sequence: CASSGTGRNYEQYF.

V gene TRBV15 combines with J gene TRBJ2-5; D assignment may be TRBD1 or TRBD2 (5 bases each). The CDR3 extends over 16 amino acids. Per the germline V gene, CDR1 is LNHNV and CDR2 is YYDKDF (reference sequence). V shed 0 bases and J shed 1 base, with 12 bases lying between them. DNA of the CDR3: TGTGCCACCAGCAGAGATTACCGGGACGGCCAAGAGACCCAGTACTTC. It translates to CATSRDYRDGQETQYF. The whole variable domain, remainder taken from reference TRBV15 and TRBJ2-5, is DAMVIQNPRYQVTQFGKPVTLSCSQTLNHNVMYWYQQKSSQAPKLLFHYYDKDFNNEADTPDNFQSRRPNTSFCFLDIRSPGLGDTAMYLCATSRDYRDGQETQYFGPGTRLLVL.

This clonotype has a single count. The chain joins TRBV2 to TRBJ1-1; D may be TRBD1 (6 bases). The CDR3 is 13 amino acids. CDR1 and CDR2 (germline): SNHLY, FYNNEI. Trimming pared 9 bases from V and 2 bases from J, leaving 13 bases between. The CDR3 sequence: CARETGANTEAFF. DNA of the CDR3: TGTGCCAGAGAGACAGGAGCTAACACTGAAGCTTTCTTT.